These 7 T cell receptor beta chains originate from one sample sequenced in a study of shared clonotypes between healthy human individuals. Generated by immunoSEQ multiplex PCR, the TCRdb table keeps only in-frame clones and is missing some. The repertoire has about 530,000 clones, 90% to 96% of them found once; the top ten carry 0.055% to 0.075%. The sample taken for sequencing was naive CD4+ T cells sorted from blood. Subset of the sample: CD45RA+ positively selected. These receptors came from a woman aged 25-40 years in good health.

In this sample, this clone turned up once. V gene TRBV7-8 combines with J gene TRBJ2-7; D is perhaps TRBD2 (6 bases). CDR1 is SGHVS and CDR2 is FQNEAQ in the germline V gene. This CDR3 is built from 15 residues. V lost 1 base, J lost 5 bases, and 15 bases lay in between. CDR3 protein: CASSLELSGFDEQYF. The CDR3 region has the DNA TGTGCCAGCAGCTTAGAGTTGAGCGGGTTCGACGAGCAGTACTTC. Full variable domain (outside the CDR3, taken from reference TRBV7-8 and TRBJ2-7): GAGVSQSPRYKVAKRGQDVALRCDPISGHVSLFWYQQALGQGPEFLTYFQNEAQLDKSGLPSDRFFAERPEGSVSTLKIQRTQQEDSAVYLCASSLELSGFDEQYFGPGTRLTVT.

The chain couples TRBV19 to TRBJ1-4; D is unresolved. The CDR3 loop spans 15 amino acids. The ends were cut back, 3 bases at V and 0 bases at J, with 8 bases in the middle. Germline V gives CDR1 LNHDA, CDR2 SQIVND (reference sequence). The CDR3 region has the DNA TGTGCCAGTAGTATCCCGGAGGCAACTAATGAAAAACTGTTTTTT. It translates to CASSIPEATNEKLFF.

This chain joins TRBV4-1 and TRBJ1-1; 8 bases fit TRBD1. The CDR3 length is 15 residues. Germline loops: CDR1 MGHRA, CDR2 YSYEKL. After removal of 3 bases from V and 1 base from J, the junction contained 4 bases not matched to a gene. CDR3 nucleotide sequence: TGCGCCAGCAGCCACGCCGGGACAGGGAACACTGAAGCTTTCTTT. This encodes CASSHAGTGNTEAFF.

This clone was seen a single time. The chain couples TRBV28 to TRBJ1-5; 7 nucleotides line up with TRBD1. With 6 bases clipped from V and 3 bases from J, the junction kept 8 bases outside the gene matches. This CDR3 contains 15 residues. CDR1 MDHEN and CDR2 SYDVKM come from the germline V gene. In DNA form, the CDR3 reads TGTGCCAGCAGCTCCGGACAGGAAGACAATCAGCCCCAGCATTTT. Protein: CASSSGQEDNQPQHF.

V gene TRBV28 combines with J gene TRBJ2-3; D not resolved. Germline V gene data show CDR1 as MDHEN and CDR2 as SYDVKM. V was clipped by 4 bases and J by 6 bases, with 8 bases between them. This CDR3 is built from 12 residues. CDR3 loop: CASSSGVDTQYF. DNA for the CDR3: TGTGCCAGCAGTTCCGGAGTCGATACGCAGTATTTT.

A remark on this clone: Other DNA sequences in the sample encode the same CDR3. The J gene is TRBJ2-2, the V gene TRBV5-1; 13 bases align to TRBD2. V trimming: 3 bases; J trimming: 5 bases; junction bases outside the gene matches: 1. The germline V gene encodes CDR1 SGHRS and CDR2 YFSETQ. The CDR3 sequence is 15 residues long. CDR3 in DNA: TGCGCCAGCAGCTGGGGACTAGCGGGGACCGGGGAGCTGTTTTTT. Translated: CASSWGLAGTGELFF.

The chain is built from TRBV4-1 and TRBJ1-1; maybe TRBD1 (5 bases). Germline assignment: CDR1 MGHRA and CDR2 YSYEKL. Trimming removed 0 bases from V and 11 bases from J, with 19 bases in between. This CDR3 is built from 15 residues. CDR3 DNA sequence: TGCGCCAGCAGCCAAGAGTGGCCGATAAGGGGTATCGCTTTCTTT. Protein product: CASSQEWPIRGIAFF.